This T cell receptor (beta chain) was captured in a study of Graves' ophthalmopathy and Graves' hyperthyroidism. The V and J ends lost 5 bases and 0 bases, in that order; junction bases with no gene match: 3. This CDR3 is built from 15 residues. This clonotype appeared many times. Antigen: not known. Study-wide results and caveats: Separation of ophthalmopathy from stable hyperthyroidism was achieved by a 13-signature model, at about 89% sensitivity and 81.08% specificity. Most expanded clonotypes in thyroid above 0.001 frequency also showed up in blood.

Additional autoimmune diseases, uncontrolled infections, pregnancy or lactation disqualified patients. Diagnosis was based on clinical symptoms, serum thyroxine, TRAb, thyroid ultrasound and orbital computed tomography. Amplification of TCR beta CDR3 regions used RNA transcripts. An initial RT-PCR round employing HTBI primers preceded a second-round multiplex PCR. TCRdb recomputed calls from the multiplex PCR reads with MiXCR, one row per CDR3 protein. Of about 220,000 distinct CDR3 sequences in the sample, 20% to 25% were seen once. The source material was peripheral blood. This clonotype was obtained from a woman between 45 and 65 years old with Graves' ophthalmopathy. The chain couples TRBV12-3 or TRBV12-4 to TRBJ2-2; TRBD1 agrees at 7 bases. CDR3 sequence (DNA): TGTGCCAGCAGTCGGGACAGCGCGAACACCGGGGAGCTGTTTTTT. Translating gives CASSRDSANTGELFF.